One sample yielded the 20 T cell receptor beta chains listed below, sequenced in a study of Graves' ophthalmopathy and Graves' hyperthyroidism. The sequenced template was RNA, covering the TCR beta CDR3 region. The authors performed first-round RT-PCR with HTBI primers and then a second-round multiplex PCR. Each CDR3 protein is one row after TCRdb ran MiXCR on the multiplex PCR reads. The table has approximately 500,000 distinct CDR3 sequences, approximately 15% seen once. The sample consisted of blood. These receptors originate from a woman aged 25 to 39 with Graves' ophthalmopathy.

This clonotype was counted only a few times. CDR3 nucleotide sequence: TGTGCCAGCAGCGTAATCCCCCGGGTCCCCTACGAGCAGTACTTC. This codes for CASSVIPRVPYEQYF. The chain recombines TRBV11-2 with TRBJ2-7; D remains unclear. Trimming removed 5 bases at V and 2 bases at J, with 16 bases between. The CDR3 has 15 residues. In germline, CDR1 is SGHAT, CDR2 FQNNGV.

This clonotype was seen repeatedly, ten times or more. CDR3 residues: CASSTGGTEAFF. CDR3 in DNA: TGTGCCAGCAGTACAGGGGGAACTGAAGCTTTCTTT. V usage is TRBV12-3 or TRBV12-4 and J usage is TRBJ1-1; TRBD1 matches at 8 bases. The V and J ends lost 5 bases and 5 bases, in that order; junction bases with no gene match: 1. The CDR3 is 12 amino acids.

At least ten counts were recorded for this clonotype. The CDR3 coding sequence is TGTGCCTGGAGTGTACGGTTCGCCGAGCAGTACTTC. This codes for CAWSVRFAEQYF. V usage is TRBV30 and J usage is TRBJ2-7; unclear D gene. Germline V gene sequence: CDR1 GTSNPN, CDR2 SVGIG (reference sequence). CDR3 length equals 12 residues. V was clipped by 0 bases and J by 6 bases, with 9 bases between them.

This clonotype was picked up many times. The rearrangement joins TRBV12-3 or TRBV12-4 to TRBJ1-5; no reliable D call. The CDR3 consists of 13 residues. The V end was cut by 5 bases, the J end by 6 bases, with 11 bases between. CDR3 DNA: TGTGCCAGCAGTCAAACCCTGGGTCAGCCCCAGCATTTT. Protein sequence: CASSQTLGQPQHF.

In its sample, this clonotype was seen many times. Written as DNA, the CDR3 is TGCAGTGCTAGACGGGACAGTTCTCAAGAGACCCAGTACTTC. It yields the protein CSARRDSSQETQYF. This chain joins TRBV20-1 and TRBJ2-5; 7 bases align to TRBD1. Germline trimming cut 2 bases from V and 2 bases from J; bases unmatched to any gene: 5. Germline V gene data show CDR1 as DFQATT and CDR2 as SNEGSKA (reference sequence). The CDR3 loop spans 14 amino acids.

Note on this clonotype: An end of the junction does not agree with germline; a read error may underlie this. The CDR3 nucleotides read TGTGCCAACAGTCCACTAGCGGGAGCATTTGAGACCCAGTACTTC. The encoded protein is CANSPLAGAFETQYF. This chain uses TRBV6-2 or TRBV6-3 with TRBJ2-5, with TRBD2 matching 11 bases. Germline CDR1 is MNHEY and CDR2 is SVGEGT. The CDR3 extends over 15 amino acids.

The gene calls are TRBV6-4 and TRBJ1-2; 12 bases fit TRBD1. CDR1 MRHNA and CDR2 SNTAGT come from the germline V gene. V shed 5 bases and J 8 bases; nucleotides not matched to a gene: 9. The CDR3 loop spans 15 amino acids. CDR3 region: CASSKSGQGAMGYTF. In DNA, the CDR3 is TGTGCCAGCAGTAAATCGGGACAGGGGGCGATGGGCTACACCTTC.

This clonotype was recorded many times. The gene calls are TRBV11-2 and TRBJ2-6, with 9 positions matching TRBD1. CDR3 size: 17 residues. In germline, CDR1 is SGHAT, CDR2 FQNNGV. Trimming removed 1 base from V and 2 bases from J; junction bases left unmatched: 3. The CDR3 sequence is CASSLGGQGPGANVLTF. The CDR3 DNA reads as TGTGCCAGCAGCTTAGGGGGACAGGGCCCTGGGGCCAACGTCCTGACTTTC.

This clonotype was seen at least ten times. Its ends do not fully match the called genes, so a read error is possible. This rearrangement joins TRBV7-7 to TRBJ2-5, with 7 bases fitting TRBD2. Germline CDR1 and CDR2: SSHAT and FNYEAQ (reference sequence). The length of the CDR3 is 13 residues. CDR3 coding DNA: TGTGCTAGCAGCCACCGGGGGGAAGAGACCCAGTACTTC. The encoded protein is CASSHRGEETQYF.

In this sample, this clonotype turned up many times. The gene calls are TRBV27 and TRBJ2-5; D uncertain. The CDR3 loop spans 15 amino acids. The V gene's germline CDR1 is MNHEY and CDR2 SMNVEV (reference sequence). Trimming stripped 6 bases from V and 2 bases from J, with 16 bases between. CDR3 bases: TGTGCCAGCAGCGCCCTCCCCGGGCTTCAAGAGACCCAGTACTTC. Its translation is CASSALPGLQETQYF.

This clonotype has a count of ten or more. The genes are TRBV20-1 and TRBJ2-5; D is uncertain. The CDR3 has 13 residues. The germline gives CDR1 DFQATT, CDR2 SNEGSKA (reference sequence). The V end was cut by 2 bases, the J end by 1 base, with 8 bases between. This CDR3 reads CSARLLFQETQYF. In DNA form, the CDR3 reads TGCAGTGCTAGACTTCTATTCCAAGAGACCCAGTACTTC.

The chain uses TRBV7-9 and TRBJ2-5; D not resolved. The CDR3 spans 15 residues. The V gene's germline CDR1 is SEHNR and CDR2 FQNEAQ (reference sequence). V was clipped by 5 bases and J by 5 bases, with 18 bases between them. In DNA, the CDR3 is TGTGCCAGCAGCACCCACTCCCAACCCGGGGAGACCCAGTACTTC. This sequence encodes CASSTHSQPGETQYF.

Ten or more counts support this clonotype. CDR3 protein: CASRTGGGTGELFF. In DNA form, the CDR3 reads TGTGCCAGCAGGACAGGGGGCGGAACCGGGGAGCTGTTTTTT. The chain has TRBV2 and TRBJ2-2; 10 bases agree with TRBD1. In germline, CDR1 is SNHLY, CDR2 FYNNEI. This CDR3 region has 14 residues. J lost 5 bases, V lost 6 bases, and 3 bases had no gene match.

There are many counts of this clonotype. The chain combines TRBV20-1 with TRBJ2-7; 11 nucleotides agree with TRBD2. CDR1 DFQATT and CDR2 SNEGSKA come from the germline V gene (reference sequence). The CDR3 consists of 15 residues. V was pared by 8 bases and J by 2 bases, with 11 bases of the junction left unmatched. The CDR3 here is CSIPGLADLTYEQYF. CDR3 nucleotide sequence: TGCAGTATTCCGGGACTAGCGGATCTTACCTACGAGCAGTACTTC.

Turning to this clonotype: One junction end does not reproduce the germline sequence, and a read error may be involved. The chain recombines TRBV20-1 with TRBJ2-7, with 10 nucleotides matching TRBD2. Germline V gene data show CDR1 as DFQATT and CDR2 as SNEGSKA (reference sequence). The CDR3 consists of 13 residues. The CDR3, as DNA: TGCAGTGCCCGCCTAGCGGGGGTCTACGAGCAGTACTTT. Protein product: CSARLAGVYEQYF.

Many counts were recorded for this clonotype. This chain connects TRBV6-1 to TRBJ2-7, with 10 positions matching TRBD1. After removal of 6 bases from V and 4 bases from J, the junction contained 12 bases not matched to a gene. The CDR3 totals 16 residues. Per the germline V gene, CDR1 is MNHNS and CDR2 is SASEGT. DNA for the CDR3: TGTGCCAGCAGCCCGGGACAGGGGACGTCGAGGTACGAGCAGTACTTC. This sequence encodes CASSPGQGTSRYEQYF.

To note about this clonotype: This may come from a read error, since a much larger clone is one base off. This sequence joins TRBV12-3 or TRBV12-4 and TRBJ1-1; D gene uncertain. The CDR3 is 12 residues long. CDR3 sequence: CSSRGLGLEAFF. CDR3 DNA sequence: TGTTCCAGCAGAGGCTTGGGCCTTGAAGCTTTCTTT.

This clonotype was seen at least ten times. The chain carries TRBV7-9 and TRBJ1-3; no clear D. This CDR3 region has 14 residues. Germline V gene lookup returns CDR1 SEHNR and CDR2 FQNEAQ (reference sequence). V was shortened by 5 bases and J by 1 base, with 9 bases between the two germline ends. In DNA, the CDR3 is TGTGCCAGCAGCCCCGCGGATTCTGGAAACACCATATATTTT. Protein: CASSPADSGNTIYF.

This clonotype was found many times. The V and J genes are TRBV19 and TRBJ2-7; unclear D gene. The V end lost 3 bases, the J end lost 6 bases, and 12 bases lay between the germline ends. CDR3 size: 13 residues. Germline lookup yields CDR1 LNHDA and CDR2 SQIVND (reference sequence). In DNA form, the CDR3 reads TGTGCCAGTAGTATGGCAACTCCTGGCGAGCAGTACTTC. This codes for CASSMATPGEQYF.

This clonotype was counted a single time. A read error is possible here, since a much larger clone lies one base away. V and J are TRBV10-2 and TRBJ1-2; D gene uncertain. CDR1 is WSHSY and CDR2 is SAAADI in the germline V gene. The CDR3 runs 15 residues. The CDR3 sequence is CAISESGAVNYGYTF. The CDR3 DNA reads TGCGCCATCAGTGAGTCAGGTGCAGTAAACTATGGCTACACCTTC.